Listed here are 6 T cell receptor beta chains from one sample, sequenced in a study of blood T cells in healthy people across ages. With a J-beta primer mix and a sample-barcoded 5' primer, a second PCR ran roughly 6 to 11 cycles. TCRdb re-analysed the 5' RACE reads in MiXCR, keeping a single row per CDR3 protein. Here the sample spans roughly 800,000 distinct CDR3 sequences, roughly 64% being singletons. The source material was blood. The receptors were gathered from a man aged 25-40 years in good health.

CDR3 residues: CASSTRTRWDYEQYF. For the CDR3, the DNA is TGTGCCAGCAGTACCCGCACGAGGTGGGACTACGAGCAGTACTTC. This sequence joins TRBV28 and TRBJ2-7, with D hard to call. V lost 5 bases, J lost 3 bases, and 17 bases lay in between. CDR3 size: 15 residues. Germline lookup yields CDR1 MDHEN and CDR2 SYDVKM.

The chain uses TRBV20-1 and TRBJ2-7; the match to TRBD2 covers 13 bases. This CDR3 contains 16 residues. The V and J ends lost 6 bases and 5 bases, in that order; junction bases with no gene match: 13. CDR1 and CDR2 (germline): DFQATT, SNEGSKA (reference sequence). The CDR3 region is CSAAGLAGKGLDEQYF. Here the CDR3 DNA reads TGCAGTGCCGCGGGACTAGCGGGAAAAGGCCTAGACGAGCAGTACTTC.

This chain joins TRBV29-1 and TRBJ2-1; tentatively, D is TRBD2 (6 bases). CDR1 is SQVTM, CDR2 ANQGSEA, per germline. The CDR3 totals 13 residues. Trimming removed 1 base from V and 9 bases from J, with 13 bases in between. CDR3 residues: CSVEGLVLPEQFF. The CDR3 coding sequence is TGCAGCGTTGAAGGACTAGTACTTCCTGAGCAGTTCTTC.

The chain recombines TRBV5-1 with TRBJ1-2; tentative D call: TRBD1 (5 bases). Trimming stripped 4 bases from V and 3 bases from J, with 16 bases between. CDR1 SGHRS and CDR2 YFSETQ come from the germline V gene. This CDR3 has 15 residues. CDR3 DNA sequence: TGCGCCAGCAGCACCGGCGGGGGTACGGACTATGGCTACACCTTC. Residues: CASSTGGGTDYGYTF.

The rearrangement joins TRBV29-1 to TRBJ2-7; 9 positions match TRBD1. Germline V lookup: CDR1 SQVTM, CDR2 ANQGSEA. This CDR3 contains 15 residues. J was trimmed by 0 bases and V by 0 bases; bases with no gene match: 3. The chain's CDR3 is CSVEEEDRGSYEQYF. CDR3 nucleotide sequence: TGCAGCGTTGAAGAGGAGGACAGGGGCTCCTACGAGCAGTACTTC.

The chain is built from TRBV21-1 and TRBJ2-4; the DNA was not compared with TRBD2, the D call given in the table. TRBV21-1 is deemed a pseudogene. This CDR3 spans 20 amino acids. The chain's CDR3 is CASRPGLAGGVWVAKNIQYF. CDR3 bases: TGTGCCAGCAGACCGGGACTAGCGGGGGGGGTGTGGGTAGCCAAAAACATTCAGTACTTC.